This T cell receptor beta chain appears in the sequencing data of a study of T cell responses to AZD1222 COVID-19 vaccine. The study, taken as a whole, reports: At 160-218 and 743-854, vaccine-associated CD4 TCRs were dominant, and they spanned spike. Only five or six individuals given AZD1222 were seropositive at baseline. The donor cohort was predominantly white British with a female majority, and clonal diversity may have been underestimated.

Germline V CDR1 and CDR2: MNHEY, SMNVEV (reference sequence). The V gene end was trimmed by 5 bases and the J gene end by 2 bases; junction bases not matched to a gene: 3. The CDR3 spans 14 residues. As to this clone: Its antigen is not identified.

Here immunoSEQ multiplex PCR was the method, and the copy in TCRdb shows in-frame clones only, minus some. Among about 85,000 clones listed, 65% to 90% were seen once. The V call is TRBV27, the J call TRBJ2-7; 10 bases fit TRBD2. The receptor comes from an adult in good health. The source was peripheral blood, collected on day 0 of AZD1222 vaccination. CDR3 region: CASSPSGSPYEQYF. In DNA form, the CDR3 reads TGTGCCAGCAGTCCTAGCGGGAGCCCCTACGAGCAGTACTTC.